This TCR beta chain was retrieved from a study of immune characterization of retroperitoneal liposarcoma. TCRdb used MiXCR to reprocess the PCR reads, holding one entry per CDR3 protein. The sample shows more than 9,000 distinct CDR3 sequences, 37% of them seen only once. This clonotype has ten or more counts. The ends were cut back, 7 bases at V and 0 bases at J, with 13 bases in the middle. The CDR3 has 16 residues. The clonotype comes from a female donor with retroperitoneal liposarcoma. Sequencing was carried out using tumor tissue. This rearrangement joins TRBV12-3 or TRBV12-4 to TRBJ1-6, with D tentatively TRBD1 (6 bases). For the CDR3, the DNA is TGTGCCAGCACCAAGGGGGGTAGCTCCTATAATTCACCCCTCCACTTT. Translating gives CASTKGGSSYNSPLHF.